This T cell receptor (beta chain) is from a study of identical twins. TCRdb recomputed calls from the 5' RACE reads with MiXCR, one row per CDR3 protein. The sample carries under 1 million distinct CDR3 sequences, roughly an eighth recorded once. This clonotype was observed at least ten times. The CDR3 is made up of 16 amino acids. V was cut by 2 bases and J by 2 bases, with 13 bases left in between. Germline lookup yields CDR1 ENHRY and CDR2 SYGVKD. The sample was also reused in another study, on yellow fever vaccine responses in identical twins.

V gene TRBV10-3 combines with J gene TRBJ2-1; D tentatively fits TRBD1 or TRBD2 (5 bases each). The sequencing sample was made of PBMCs. This TCR was recovered from a woman in her late teens or twenties in good health. CDR3 loop: CAISEGTGPPYNEQFF. Here the CDR3 DNA reads TGTGCCATCAGTGAGGGAACGGGACCACCCTACAATGAGCAGTTCTTC.